The sequence of this T cell receptor (beta chain) was determined in a study of blood T cells in healthy people across ages. The CDR3 totals 17 residues. With 6 bases clipped from V and 10 bases from J, the junction kept 15 bases outside the gene matches. For the second PCR, which ran for about 6 to 11 cycles, a sample-barcoded 5' primer and a J-beta primer mix were used. TCRdb re-called the 5' RACE reads through MiXCR, storing one row per CDR3 protein. This table has 1.4 million to 1.5 million distinct CDR3 sequences, approximately 42% appearing once. V is TRBV12-3 or TRBV12-4 and J is TRBJ2-1; 13 bases match TRBD2. Specimen: blood. This TCR was recovered from a woman aged 18-29 years in good health. The CDR3 DNA sequence: TGTGCCAGCAGCCCTCGGACTAGCGGGAGTATTTCCTACGAGCAGTTCTTC. Encoded protein: CASSPRTSGSISYEQFF.